These 24 T cell receptor beta chains came from one sample sequenced in a study of CD8+ T cells in alopecia areata. RNA extraction was followed by reverse transcription into cDNA, which acted as the sequencing template. Produced via immunoSEQ multiplex PCR; TCRdb's table is partial and in-frame only. The data show 14,000 or so clones, under 60% seen once. As part of sample collection, lesional scalp punch biopsies and peripheral blood were taken from alopecia areata patients. Specimen: skin, collected at week 0. These receptors were taken from a human donor with alopecia areata.

The CDR3 region has the DNA TGTGCCAGCAGCTTTGGAGGAGGCTCCTACGAGCAGTACTTC. It translates to CASSFGGGSYEQYF. The V gene is TRBV7-6, the J gene TRBJ2-7, with D perhaps matching TRBD2 (5 bases). The germline gives CDR1 SGHVS, CDR2 FNYEAQ. CDR3 size: 14 residues. V lost 3 bases, J lost 0 bases, and 9 bases lay in between.

This chain's CDR3 is CSVEVSGRGQPQHF. The DNA of the CDR3 is TGCAGCGTTGAAGTTTCCGGGAGGGGTCAGCCCCAGCATTTT. The J gene is TRBJ1-5, the V gene TRBV29-1; tentative D call: TRBD1 (5 bases). The V end lost 1 base, the J end lost 6 bases, and 13 bases lay between the germline ends. Germline V gene data show CDR1 as SQVTM and CDR2 as ANQGSEA. This CDR3 has 14 residues.

The chain employs TRBV14 and TRBJ2-7; D tentatively fits TRBD1 or TRBD2 (6 bases each). Germline-derived CDR1 and CDR2 are SGHDN and FVKESK. The CDR3 is 15 amino acids. Trimming left V 3 bases short and J 4 bases short, with 16 bases between. CDR3 DNA: TGTGCCAGCAGCCAGATGAGGGGGGCGAGTTACGAGCAGTACTTC. Translation: CASSQMRGASYEQYF.

A remark on this clone: A read error may account for a junction end that differs from germline. This chain links TRBV6-1 with TRBJ2-1, with 9 bases identical to TRBD1. This CDR3 is 16 amino acids long. Germline lookup yields CDR1 MNHNS and CDR2 SASEGT. The CDR3: CVSSEAPDRGGNEQFF. The CDR3 bases are TGTGTCAGCAGTGAAGCGCCGGACAGGGGCGGGAATGAGCAGTTCTTC.

The rearrangement links TRBV5-1 to TRBJ2-7; TRBD2 matches at 9 bases. Losses at the gene ends were 5 bases for V and 2 bases for J; bases not matched to a gene: 8. CDR3 length: 15 residues. Germline V gene lookup returns CDR1 SGHRS and CDR2 YFSETQ. The CDR3 nucleotides are TGCGCCAGCAGGGGAGGCGGGGGGGTGCCCTACGAGCAGTACTTC. It encodes CASRGGGGVPYEQYF.

CDR3 sequence: CASSQAWMIAGVNEQFF. The CDR3 region has the DNA TGCGCCAGCAGCCAGGCCTGGATGATAGCGGGGGTAAATGAGCAGTTCTTC. V usage is TRBV4-3 and J usage is TRBJ2-1, with 9 positions matching TRBD2. The junction had 13 bases not matched to a gene; V was cut back by 3 bases and J by 7 bases. Germline values: CDR1 LGHNA, CDR2 YSLEER. This CDR3 has 17 residues.

The chain has TRBV7-9 and TRBJ2-5; 7 positions match TRBD2. Germline V gene sequence: CDR1 SEHNR, CDR2 FQNEAQ (reference sequence). The CDR3 runs 12 residues. With 6 bases clipped from V and 9 bases from J, the junction kept 7 bases outside the gene matches. The CDR3 bases are TGTGCCAGCAGTCCTTTCGGGGGGTCCCAGTACTTC. Translation gives CASSPFGGSQYF. Based on the CDR3 plus reference TRBV7-9 and TRBJ2-5, the full variable domain is DTGVSQNPRHKITKRGQNVTFRCDPISEHNRLYWYRQTLGQGPEFLTYFQNEAQLEKSRLLSDRFSAERPKGSFSTLEIQRTEQGDSAMYLCASSPFGGSQYFGPGTRLLVL.

As regards this clone: A read error is likely, as this CDR3 ends without the conserved phenylalanine or tryptophan. This chain joins TRBV7-6 and TRBJ1-2; D is ambiguous. CDR3 length: 15 amino acids. Between the trimmed V and J ends, which lost 1 base and 0 bases, there was a span of 9 bases. Germline V gene lookup returns CDR1 SGHVS and CDR2 FNYEAQ. CDR3 nucleotide sequence: TGTGCCAGCAGCTTAGACGAGTTGGCTAACTATGGCTACACCCTC. This codes for CASSLDELANYGYTL.

This clone occurred a few times. The rearrangement joins TRBV25-1 to TRBJ2-7; 8 bases fit TRBD2. Germline V gene data show CDR1 as MGHDK and CDR2 as SYGVNS. This CDR3 comprises 11 residues. J was trimmed by 12 bases and V by 8 bases; bases with no gene match: 9. The CDR3 protein is CASASGGSRYF. The CDR3, as DNA: TGTGCCAGCGCCAGCGGGGGTTCTCGGTACTTC.

This rearrangement joins TRBV28 to TRBJ2-7; 12 bases line up with TRBD2. Germline assignment: CDR1 MDHEN and CDR2 SYDVKM. The trim removed 4 bases at V and 1 base at J, leaving 2 bases unmatched. This CDR3 is 15 amino acids long. In DNA form, the CDR3 reads TGTGCCAGCAGTTACCTAGCGGGGGGGTCCTACGAGCAGTACTTC. Translating gives CASSYLAGGSYEQYF.

This chain connects TRBV5-4 to TRBJ2-3, with a weak D call TRBD2 (5 bases). Trimming pared 3 bases from V and 1 base from J, leaving 6 bases between. This CDR3 contains 13 residues. Germline CDR1 reads SGHNT; CDR2 reads YYREEE (reference sequence). The DNA of the CDR3 is TGTGCCAGCAGCTGGGGAGGCACAGATACGCAGTATTTT. Translation: CASSWGGTDTQYF.

The chain combines TRBV7-2 with TRBJ1-2, with 9 bases lining up with TRBD1. CDR1 SGHTA and CDR2 FQGNSA come from the germline V gene. V lost 5 bases and J lost 3; bases outside the gene matches: 16. The CDR3 is 18 residues long. Here the CDR3 reads CASSPHHLYRGPYYGYTF. CDR3 nucleotide sequence: TGTGCCAGCAGCCCGCACCATTTATACAGGGGGCCTTACTATGGCTACACCTTC.

This clone came up a few times. V is TRBV2 and J is TRBJ1-6; D may be TRBD1 (6 bases). CDR1 SNHLY and CDR2 FYNNEI come from the germline V gene. V dropped 5 bases and J dropped 10 bases, with 21 bases sitting between them. CDR3 size: 16 residues. The CDR3 sequence is CASSPRRRTTGSPLHF. The CDR3 bases are TGTGCCAGCAGTCCCCGCCGCCGGACGACAGGATCACCCCTCCACTTT.

The table lists this clone with a few counts. In DNA form, the CDR3 reads TGTGCCAGCGTCCCCAGCGGGGGGGCCTCCTACAATGAGCAGTTCTTC. This gives the protein CASVPSGGASYNEQFF. The V and J genes are TRBV7-9 and TRBJ2-1; 10 nucleotides match TRBD2. The J segment lost 0 bases and the V segment lost 8 bases, leaving 7 bases of the junction unmatched. The CDR3 loop spans 16 amino acids. Germline V gives CDR1 SEHNR, CDR2 FQNEAQ (reference sequence).

This chain links TRBV7-4 with TRBJ2-6; 8 nucleotides match TRBD1. This CDR3 region has 20 residues. Germline assignment: CDR1 SGHVT and CDR2 SQSDAQ. The J segment lost 0 bases and the V segment lost 2 bases, leaving 12 bases of the junction unmatched. The CDR3 nucleotides read TGTGCCAGCAGCTTAAATCCAGGGGGCGCCTCCCACTCTGGGGCCAACGTCCTGACTTTC. Its translation: CASSLNPGGASHSGANVLTF.

This clone turned up a few times. The chain carries TRBV2 and TRBJ2-5; 9 bases align to TRBD2. In germline, CDR1 is SNHLY, CDR2 FYNNEI. The CDR3 extends over 14 amino acids. V was clipped by 5 bases and J by 5 bases; unmatched bases: 6. In DNA, the CDR3 is TGTGCCAGCAGTTTTAGCGGGGGATCGGAGACCCAGTACTTC. It encodes CASSFSGGSETQYF.

This clone was recorded a few times. Other DNA sequences in the sample encode the same CDR3. CDR3 DNA: TGTGCCAGCAGCCAGGGTAACACAGATACGCAGTATTTT. Translating gives CASSQGNTDTQYF. The chain couples TRBV7-9 to TRBJ2-3; a weak D match, TRBD1 (5 bases). The CDR3 consists of 13 residues. The V end lost 5 bases, the J end lost 2 bases, and 8 bases lay between the germline ends. Germline CDR1 SEHNR, CDR2 FQNEAQ (reference sequence).

The chain employs TRBV5-1 and TRBJ1-4; D possibly corresponds to TRBD1 (6 bases). CDR3 length: 13 residues. V lost 1 base and J lost 7, with 8 bases in between. CDR1 is SGHRS and CDR2 is YFSETQ in the germline V gene. The CDR3 DNA is TGCGCCAGCAGCTTGCCAGGGGCTGAAAAACTGTTTTTT. Its protein is CASSLPGAEKLFF.

This clone occurred once. This chain links TRBV6-6 with TRBJ1-5; D not certain. Trimming stripped 4 bases from V and 5 bases from J, with 6 bases between. From germline, CDR1 is MNHNY and CDR2 SVGAGI (reference sequence). This CDR3 is built from 12 residues. CDR3 in amino acids: CASSFSDQPQHF. The CDR3 nucleotides read TGTGCCAGCAGTTTCTCTGATCAGCCCCAGCATTTT.

This clone was counted once. This sequence joins TRBV19 and TRBJ2-1, with D unclear. V dropped 1 base and J dropped 5 bases, with 15 bases sitting between them. The germline gives CDR1 LNHDA, CDR2 SQIVND (reference sequence). The CDR3 has 16 amino acids. The CDR3 sequence: CASSIAALHPHNEQFF. The CDR3 DNA is TGTGCCAGTAGTATAGCTGCCCTACACCCCCACAATGAGCAGTTCTTC.

This clone was seen more than once but under ten times. The CDR3 coding sequence is TGTGCCAGCAGCTCAAGGACAGGGTTGGAGTCGGGCTACACCTTC. Translating gives CASSSRTGLESGYTF. The chain combines TRBV7-2 with TRBJ1-2; 8 positions agree with TRBD1. V gave up 4 bases and J gave up 8 bases; unmatched junction bases: 12. CDR1 and CDR2 from the germline V gene are SGHTA and FQGNSA. This CDR3 comprises 15 residues.

The chain recombines TRBV6-5 with TRBJ2-7; 7 bases fit TRBD2. The CDR3 length is 13 residues. The germline V gene encodes CDR1 MNHEY and CDR2 SVGAGI. The V and J ends lost 7 bases and 2 bases, in that order; junction bases with no gene match: 5. The CDR3 DNA follows: TGTGCCAGCAAGTCCGGGGGGACCTACGAGCAGTACTTC. Its protein product is CASKSGGTYEQYF.

The rearrangement joins TRBV10-3 to TRBJ2-1, with 8 bases fitting TRBD1. V lost 4 bases and J lost 10; bases outside the gene matches: 9. Per germline, CDR1 ENHRY and CDR2 SYGVKD. CDR3 size: 14 residues. The CDR3 DNA is TGTGCCATCAGTGGTCTAGGGACAGGTGGAGAGCAGTTCTTC. This encodes CAISGLGTGGEQFF.

V gene TRBV6-1 combines with J gene TRBJ2-1, with a tentative D call TRBD1 (6 bases). Trimming shortened V by 0 bases and J by 2 bases, and 8 bases separated the two germline ends. CDR1 and CDR2 (germline): MNHNS, SASEGT. CDR3 size: 15 residues. The CDR3: CASSEAGQAYNEQFF. For the CDR3, the DNA is TGTGCCAGCAGTGAAGCGGGACAAGCCTACAATGAGCAGTTCTTC.